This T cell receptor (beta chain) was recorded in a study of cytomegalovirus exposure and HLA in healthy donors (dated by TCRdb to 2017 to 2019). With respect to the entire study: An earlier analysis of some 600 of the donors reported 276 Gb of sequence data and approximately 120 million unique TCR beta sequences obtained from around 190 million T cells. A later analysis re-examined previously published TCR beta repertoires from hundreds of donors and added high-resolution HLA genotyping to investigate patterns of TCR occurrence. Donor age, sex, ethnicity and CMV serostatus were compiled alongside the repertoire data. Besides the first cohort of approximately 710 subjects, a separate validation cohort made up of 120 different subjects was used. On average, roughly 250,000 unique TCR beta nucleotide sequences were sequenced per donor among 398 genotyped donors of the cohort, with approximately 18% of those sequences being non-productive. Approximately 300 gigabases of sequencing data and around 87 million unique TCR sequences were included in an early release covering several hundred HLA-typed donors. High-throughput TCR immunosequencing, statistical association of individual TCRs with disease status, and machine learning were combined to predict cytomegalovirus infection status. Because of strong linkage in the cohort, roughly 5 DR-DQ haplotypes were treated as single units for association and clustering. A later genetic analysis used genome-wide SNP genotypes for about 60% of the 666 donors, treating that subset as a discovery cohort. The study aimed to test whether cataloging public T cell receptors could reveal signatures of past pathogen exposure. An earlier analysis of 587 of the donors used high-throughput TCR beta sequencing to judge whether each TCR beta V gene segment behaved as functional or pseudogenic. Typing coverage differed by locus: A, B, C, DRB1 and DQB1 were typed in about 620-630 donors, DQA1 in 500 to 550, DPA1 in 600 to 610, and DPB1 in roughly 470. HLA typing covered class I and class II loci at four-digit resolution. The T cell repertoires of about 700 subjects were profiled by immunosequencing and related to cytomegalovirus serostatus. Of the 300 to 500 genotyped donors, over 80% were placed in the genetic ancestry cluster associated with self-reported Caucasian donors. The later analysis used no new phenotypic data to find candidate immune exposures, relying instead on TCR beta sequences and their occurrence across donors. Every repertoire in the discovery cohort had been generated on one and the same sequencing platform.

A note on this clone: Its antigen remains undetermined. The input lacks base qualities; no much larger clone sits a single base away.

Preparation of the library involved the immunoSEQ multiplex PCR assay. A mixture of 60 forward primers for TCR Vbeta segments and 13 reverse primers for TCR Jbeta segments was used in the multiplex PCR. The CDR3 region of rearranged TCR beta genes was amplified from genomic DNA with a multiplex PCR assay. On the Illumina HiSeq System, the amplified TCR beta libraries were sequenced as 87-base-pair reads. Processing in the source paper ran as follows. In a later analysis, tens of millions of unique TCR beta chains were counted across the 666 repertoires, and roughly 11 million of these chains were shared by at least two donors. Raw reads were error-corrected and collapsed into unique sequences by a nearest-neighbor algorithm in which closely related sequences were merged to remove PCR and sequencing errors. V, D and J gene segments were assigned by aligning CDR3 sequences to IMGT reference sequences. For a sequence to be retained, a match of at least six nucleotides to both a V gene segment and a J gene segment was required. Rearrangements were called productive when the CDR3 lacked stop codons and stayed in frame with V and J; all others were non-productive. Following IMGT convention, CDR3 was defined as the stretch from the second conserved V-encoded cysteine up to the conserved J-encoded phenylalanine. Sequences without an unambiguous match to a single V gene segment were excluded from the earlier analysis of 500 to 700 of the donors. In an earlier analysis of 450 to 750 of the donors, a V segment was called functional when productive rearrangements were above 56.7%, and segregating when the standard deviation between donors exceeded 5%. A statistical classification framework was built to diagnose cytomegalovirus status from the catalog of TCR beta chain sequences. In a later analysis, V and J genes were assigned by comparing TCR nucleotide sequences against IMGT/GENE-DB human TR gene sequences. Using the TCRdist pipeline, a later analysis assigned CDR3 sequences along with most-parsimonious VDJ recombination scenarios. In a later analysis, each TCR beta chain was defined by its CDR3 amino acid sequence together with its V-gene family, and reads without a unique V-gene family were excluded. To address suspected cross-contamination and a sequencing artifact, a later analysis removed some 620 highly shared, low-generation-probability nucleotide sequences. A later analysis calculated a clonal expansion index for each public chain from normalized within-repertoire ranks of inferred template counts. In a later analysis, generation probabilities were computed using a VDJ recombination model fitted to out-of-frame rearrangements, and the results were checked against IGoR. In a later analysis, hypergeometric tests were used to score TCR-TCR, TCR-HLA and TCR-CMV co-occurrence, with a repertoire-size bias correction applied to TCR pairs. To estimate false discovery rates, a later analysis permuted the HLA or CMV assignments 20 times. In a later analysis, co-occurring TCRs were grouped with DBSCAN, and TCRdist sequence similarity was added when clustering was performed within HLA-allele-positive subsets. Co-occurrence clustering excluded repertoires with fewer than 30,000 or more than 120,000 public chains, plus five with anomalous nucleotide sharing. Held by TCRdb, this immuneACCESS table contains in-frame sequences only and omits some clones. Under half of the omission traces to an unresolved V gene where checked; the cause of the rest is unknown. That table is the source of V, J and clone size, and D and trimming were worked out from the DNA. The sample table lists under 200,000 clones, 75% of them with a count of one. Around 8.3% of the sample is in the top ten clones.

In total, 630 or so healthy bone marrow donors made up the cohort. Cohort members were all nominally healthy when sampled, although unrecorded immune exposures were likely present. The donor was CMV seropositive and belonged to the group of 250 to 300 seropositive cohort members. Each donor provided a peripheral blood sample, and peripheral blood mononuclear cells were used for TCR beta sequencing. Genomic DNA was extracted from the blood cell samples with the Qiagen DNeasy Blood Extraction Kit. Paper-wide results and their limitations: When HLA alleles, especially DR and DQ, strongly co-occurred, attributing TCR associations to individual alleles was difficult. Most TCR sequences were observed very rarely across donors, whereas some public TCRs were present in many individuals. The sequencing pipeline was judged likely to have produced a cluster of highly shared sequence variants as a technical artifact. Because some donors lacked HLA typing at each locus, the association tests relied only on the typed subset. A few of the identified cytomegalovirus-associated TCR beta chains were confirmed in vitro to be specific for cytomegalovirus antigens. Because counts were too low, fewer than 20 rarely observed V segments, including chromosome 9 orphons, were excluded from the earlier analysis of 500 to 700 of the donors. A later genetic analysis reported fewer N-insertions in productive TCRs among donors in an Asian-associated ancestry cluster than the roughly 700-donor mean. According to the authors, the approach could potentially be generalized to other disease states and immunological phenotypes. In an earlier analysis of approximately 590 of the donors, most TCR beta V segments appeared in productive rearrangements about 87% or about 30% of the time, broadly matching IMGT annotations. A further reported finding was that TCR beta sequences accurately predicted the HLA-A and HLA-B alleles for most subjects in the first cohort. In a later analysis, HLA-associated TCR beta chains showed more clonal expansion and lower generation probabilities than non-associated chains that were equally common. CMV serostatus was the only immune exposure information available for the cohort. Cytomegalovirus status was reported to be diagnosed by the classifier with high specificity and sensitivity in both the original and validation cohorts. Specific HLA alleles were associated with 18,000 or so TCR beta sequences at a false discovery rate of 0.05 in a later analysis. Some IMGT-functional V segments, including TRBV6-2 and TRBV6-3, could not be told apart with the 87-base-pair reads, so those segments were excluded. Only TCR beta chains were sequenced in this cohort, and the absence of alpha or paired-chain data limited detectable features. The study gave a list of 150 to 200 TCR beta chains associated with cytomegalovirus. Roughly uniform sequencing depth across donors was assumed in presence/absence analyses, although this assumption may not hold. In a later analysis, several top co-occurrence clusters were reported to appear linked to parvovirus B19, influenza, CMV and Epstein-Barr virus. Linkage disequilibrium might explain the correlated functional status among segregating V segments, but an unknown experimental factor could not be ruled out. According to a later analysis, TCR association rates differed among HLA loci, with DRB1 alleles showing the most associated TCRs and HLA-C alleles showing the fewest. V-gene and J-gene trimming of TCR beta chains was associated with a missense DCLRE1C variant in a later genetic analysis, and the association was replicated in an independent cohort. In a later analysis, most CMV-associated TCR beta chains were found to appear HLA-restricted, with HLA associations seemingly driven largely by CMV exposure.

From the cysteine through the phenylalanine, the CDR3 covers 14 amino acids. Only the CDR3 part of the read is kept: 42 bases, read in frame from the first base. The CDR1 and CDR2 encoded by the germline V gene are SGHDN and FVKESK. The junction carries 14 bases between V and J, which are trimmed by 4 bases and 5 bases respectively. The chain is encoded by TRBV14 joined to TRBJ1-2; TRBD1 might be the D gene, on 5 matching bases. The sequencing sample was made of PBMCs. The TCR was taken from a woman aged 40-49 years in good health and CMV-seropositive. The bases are TGTGCCAGCAGCCCGACAGCGCTCGGGTATGGCTACACCTTC. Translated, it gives CASSPTALGYGYTF. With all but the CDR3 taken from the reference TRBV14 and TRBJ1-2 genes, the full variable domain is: EAGVTQFPSHSVIEKGQTVTLRCDPISGHDNLYWYRRVMGKEIKFLLHFVKESKQDESGMPNNRFLAERTGGTYSTLKVQPAELEDSGVYFCASSPTALGYGYTFGSGTRLTVV.